This T cell receptor beta chain originates from a study of shared clonotypes between healthy human individuals. Selected positively for CCR7 and CD45RO-negative, naive CD8 cells excluded terminally differentiated effector memory CD45RA+ cells. The protocol was immunoSEQ multiplex PCR, while the TCRdb copy is restricted to in-frame clones and leaves out a portion. This table holds about 2,100,000 clones, more than 85% found once. On this clone: This specimen includes other DNA sequences encoding the same CDR3.

This clonotype was obtained from a young man in good health. Some clones in this sample may be carry-over from other donors' samples. Sequenced material: naive CD8+ T cells from PBMCs.

This chain's CDR3 is CASSPGLAGDYEQYF. The DNA for the CDR3 is TGTGCCAGCAGCCCTGGACTAGCGGGAGATTACGAGCAGTACTTC. The rearrangement links TRBV7-8 to TRBJ2-7; TRBD2 agrees at 13 bases. CDR1 and CDR2 (germline): SGHVS, FQNEAQ. The V and J ends lost 5 bases and 4 bases, in that order; junction bases with no gene match: 5. The CDR3 covers 15 residues.